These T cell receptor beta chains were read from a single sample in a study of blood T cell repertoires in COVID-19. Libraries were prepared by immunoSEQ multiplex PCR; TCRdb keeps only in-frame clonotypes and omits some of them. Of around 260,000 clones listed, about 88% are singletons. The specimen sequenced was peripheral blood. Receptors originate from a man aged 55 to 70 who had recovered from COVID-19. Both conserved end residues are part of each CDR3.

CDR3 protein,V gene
CAISPGQAGGANVLTF,TRBV10-3
CASSRGYRGDTEAFF,TRBV5-4
CASSLAAGGNTIYF,TRBV7-2
CASSPGTGNRNYGYTF,TRBV18
CASNTRNGTLNTGELFF,TRBV9
CASSLVGGDGYTF,TRBV4-2
CASSYGGNGYTF,TRBV6-6
CASSPTLTYNEQFF,TRBV7-8
CASSLAGGDADTQYF,TRBV5-1
CASRTSPGLAGTDTQYF,TRBV27
CSAKRQGSAFF,TRBV20-1
CASSQDAGKNIQYF,TRBV4-1
CASSLMGLLLYGYTF,TRBV28
CASSQGHWDISTGNTIYF,TRBV14
CASSSEHYTDTQYF,TRBV5-1
CASSSNAERGSEQYF,TRBV7-3
CASSLGVGTEAFF,TRBV5-4
CASSPLAGGTDTQYF,TRBV5-1
CASSFGQGSSYEQYF,TRBV11-3
CASSGGLVVETQYF,TRBV5-1
CATSESGQDTGELFF,TRBV24-1
CASSWLIRRGEQFF,TRBV6-2/TRBV6-3
CASRGHPGETQYF,TRBV10-2
CASSKPGQGNYGYTF,TRBV7-9